A single sample is the source of the 5 T cell receptor beta chains below, sequenced in a study of glioma-infiltrating T cells after dendritic cell vaccination. Here immunoSEQ multiplex PCR was the method, and the copy in TCRdb shows in-frame clones only, minus some. This table has over 80,000 clones, roughly 90% appearing once. The sample was blood, taken before dendritic cell vaccination. The source is a human donor with glioblastoma.

The chain employs TRBV4-2 and TRBJ2-5; 10 nucleotides align to TRBD2. The V gene end was trimmed by 0 bases and the J gene end by 2 bases; junction bases not matched to a gene: 3. The germline V gene encodes CDR1 LGHNA and CDR2 YNFKEQ. The CDR3 has 16 residues. The CDR3, as DNA: TGTGCCAGCAGCCAAGAAAAGCGGGAGGGTCAAGAGACCCAGTACTTC. Translation: CASSQEKREGQETQYF.

This clone is medium-sized in the sample. The genes are TRBV6-5 and TRBJ1-2, with unresolved D. V was shortened by 6 bases and J by 4 bases, with 18 bases between the two germline ends. This CDR3 contains 15 residues. Germline values: CDR1 MNHEY, CDR2 SVGAGI. The CDR3 is CASSLDSRSPYGYTF. The CDR3 region has the DNA TGTGCCAGCAGCCTCGACTCGAGATCGCCCTATGGCTACACCTTC.

The genes are TRBV7-9 and TRBJ2-3; 7 bases agree with TRBD1. In germline, CDR1 is SEHNR, CDR2 FQNEAQ (reference sequence). There are 13 residues in the CDR3. Trimming at V came to 7 bases and at J to 2 bases, leaving 3 bases not matched to a gene. The DNA for the CDR3 is TGTGCCAGCACCGAGGGGGCCACAGATACGCAGTATTTT. It yields the protein CASTEGATDTQYF.

This chain connects TRBV2 to TRBJ2-5; possibly TRBD1 for D (5 bases). V was cut by 9 bases and J by 5 bases, with 25 bases left in between. Germline V CDR1 and CDR2: SNHLY, FYNNEI. The CDR3 has 16 residues. The CDR3 coding sequence is TGTGCCAGTGCCCCCCGACAGAAGGGGTTGGAGGAGACCCAGTACTTC. As protein: CASAPRQKGLEETQYF.

The chain combines TRBV30 with TRBJ2-2; D is unclear. V shed 3 bases and J shed 8 bases, with 13 bases lying between them. CDR1 is GTSNPN, CDR2 SVGIG, per germline (reference sequence). CDR3 size: 13 residues. The CDR3: CAWRFLTPGELFF. For the CDR3, the DNA is TGTGCCTGGAGATTCCTTACACCGGGGGAGCTGTTTTTT.